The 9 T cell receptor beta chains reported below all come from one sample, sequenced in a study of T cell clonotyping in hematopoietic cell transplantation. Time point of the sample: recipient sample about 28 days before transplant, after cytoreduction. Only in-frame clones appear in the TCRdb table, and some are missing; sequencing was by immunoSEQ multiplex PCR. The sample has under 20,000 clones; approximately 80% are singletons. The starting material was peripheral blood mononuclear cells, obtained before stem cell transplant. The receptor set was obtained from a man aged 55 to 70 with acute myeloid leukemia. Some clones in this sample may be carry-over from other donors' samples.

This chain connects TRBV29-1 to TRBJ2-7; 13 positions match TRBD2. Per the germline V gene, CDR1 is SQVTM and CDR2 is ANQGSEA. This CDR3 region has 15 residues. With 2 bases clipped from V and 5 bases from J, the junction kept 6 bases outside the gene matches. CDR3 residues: CSVEPTGLAGDEQYF. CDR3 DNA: TGCAGCGTTGAACCGACCGGACTAGCGGGAGACGAGCAGTACTTC.

This chain's CDR3 is CASSGFPGQGALEQYF. CDR3 nucleotides: TGTGCCAGCAGTGGTTTCCCGGGACAGGGGGCACTCGAGCAGTACTTC. The V call is TRBV2, the J call TRBJ2-7, with 12 nucleotides matching TRBD1. With V trimmed by 4 bases and J by 6 bases, 10 bases remained unmatched. Looked up from germline, CDR1 is SNHLY and CDR2 is FYNNEI. This CDR3 has 16 amino acids.

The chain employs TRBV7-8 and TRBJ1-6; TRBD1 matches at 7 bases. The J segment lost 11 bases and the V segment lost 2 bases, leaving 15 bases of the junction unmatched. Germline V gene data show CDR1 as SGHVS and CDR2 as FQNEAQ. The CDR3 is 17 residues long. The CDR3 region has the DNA TGTGCCAGCAGCTTAAGGCGGGGTGACAGGGAAGGTCCACCCCTCCACTTT. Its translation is CASSLRRGDREGPPLHF.

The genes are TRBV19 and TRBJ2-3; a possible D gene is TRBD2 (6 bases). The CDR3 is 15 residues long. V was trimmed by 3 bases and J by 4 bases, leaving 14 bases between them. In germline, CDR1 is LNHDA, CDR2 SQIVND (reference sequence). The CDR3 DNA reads TGTGCCAGTAGTATGAGTGGGGGAGGACCAGATACGCAGTATTTT. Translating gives CASSMSGGGPDTQYF. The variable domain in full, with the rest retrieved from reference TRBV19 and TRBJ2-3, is DGGITQSPKYLFRKEGQNVTLSCEQNLNHDAMYWYRQDPGQGLRLIYYSQIVNDFQKGDIAEGYSVSREKKESFPLTVTSAQKNPTAFYLCASSMSGGGPDTQYFGPGTRLTVL.

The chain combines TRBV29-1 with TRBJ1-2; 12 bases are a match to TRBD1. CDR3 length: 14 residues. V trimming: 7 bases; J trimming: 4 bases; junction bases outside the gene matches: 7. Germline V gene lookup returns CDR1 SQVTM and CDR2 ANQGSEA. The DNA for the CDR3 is TGCAGCGCCTGGGGACAGGGGGCGATCTATGGCTACACCTTC. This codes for CSAWGQGAIYGYTF.

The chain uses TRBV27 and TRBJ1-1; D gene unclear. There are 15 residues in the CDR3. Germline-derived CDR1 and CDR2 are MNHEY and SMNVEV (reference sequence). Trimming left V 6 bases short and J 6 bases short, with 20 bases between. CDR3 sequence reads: CASRQSKREDSEAFF. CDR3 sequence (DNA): TGTGCCAGCAGGCAAAGCAAGAGGGAAGATTCTGAAGCTTTCTTT.

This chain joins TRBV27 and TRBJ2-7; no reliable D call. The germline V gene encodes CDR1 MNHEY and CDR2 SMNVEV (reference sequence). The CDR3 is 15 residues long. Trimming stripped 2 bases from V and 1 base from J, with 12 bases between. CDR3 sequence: CASSLAPASSYEQYF. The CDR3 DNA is TGTGCCAGCAGTTTAGCCCCGGCTAGTTCCTACGAGCAGTACTTC.

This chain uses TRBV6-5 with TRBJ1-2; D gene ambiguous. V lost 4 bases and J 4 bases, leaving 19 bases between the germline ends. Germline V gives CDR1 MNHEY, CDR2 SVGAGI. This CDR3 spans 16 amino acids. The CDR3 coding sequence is TGTGCCAGCAGTTCTTCAGGCCAGGCCGTCTTCTATGGCTACACCTTC. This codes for CASSSSGQAVFYGYTF.

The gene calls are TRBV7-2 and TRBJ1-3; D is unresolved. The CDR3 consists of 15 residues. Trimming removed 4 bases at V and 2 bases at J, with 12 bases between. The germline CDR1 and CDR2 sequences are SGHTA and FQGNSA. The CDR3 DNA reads TGTGCCAGCAGCTCCCAATGGATTACTGGAAACACCATATATTTT. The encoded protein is CASSSQWITGNTIYF.